What follows is one TCR beta chain and its context. The germline CDR1 and CDR2 sequences are SEHNR and FQNEAQ (reference sequence). With 5 bases clipped from V and 0 bases from J, the junction kept 8 bases outside the gene matches. The CDR3 contains 17 residues. These data belong to a study of blood T cell repertoires in COVID-19. Assay used: immunoSEQ multiplex PCR; TCRdb lists only in-frame clones, some missing. The sample yields some 120,000 clones, 90% seen once. Sequencing used peripheral blood. This sequence was found in a man aged 55 to 70 with COVID-19, enrolled during active disease. The chain is built from TRBV7-9 and TRBJ1-4, with 8 bases fitting TRBD1. The CDR3: CASSGGQEKATNEKLFF. As DNA, the CDR3 is TGTGCCAGCAGCGGGGGACAGGAGAAAGCAACTAATGAAAAACTGTTTTTT. The whole variable domain, filled in from reference TRBV7-9 and TRBJ1-4, reads DTGVSQNPRHKITKRGQNVTFRCDPISEHNRLYWYRQTLGQGPEFLTYFQNEAQLEKSRLLSDRFSAERPKGSFSTLEIQRTEQGDSAMYLCASSGGQEKATNEKLFFGSGTQLSVL.